The TCR beta chain described here comes from a study of blood T cell repertoires in COVID-19. Across the study: PBMCs, B-cell-depleted T cells, or T cells were the source of the cDNA or gDNA that made up the material.

Per the original methods: It was from reference gene primer amplification that nucleated cell counts were estimated. The method was immunoSEQ multiplex PCR; TCRdb's version includes in-frame clones alone and lacks a portion of them. The V and J calls and clone size were taken over from that table, and D and trimming were inferred from the DNA. This sample has approximately 250,000 clones; about 83% occur once, and the top ten carry around 6.8%. Germline V gene lookup returns CDR1 LNHDA and CDR2 SQIVND (reference sequence). The V end was cut by 4 bases, the J end by 8 bases, with 15 bases between. The CDR3 contains 15 residues.

Source material: peripheral blood. The chain combines TRBV19 with TRBJ1-6; tentatively, D is TRBD1 (5 bases). This clonotype was sampled from a woman in her 50s with acute or convalescent COVID-19. The CDR3 loop is CASSTGTGRDSPLHF. Here the CDR3 DNA reads TGTGCCAGTAGTACTGGAACAGGTCGTGATTCACCCCTCCACTTT. The whole variable domain, remainder taken from reference TRBV19 and TRBJ1-6, is DGGITQSPKYLFRKEGQNVTLSCEQNLNHDAMYWYRQDPGQGLRLIYYSQIVNDFQKGDIAEGYSVSREKKESFPLTVTSAQKNPTAFYLCASSTGTGRDSPLHFGNGTRLTVT.